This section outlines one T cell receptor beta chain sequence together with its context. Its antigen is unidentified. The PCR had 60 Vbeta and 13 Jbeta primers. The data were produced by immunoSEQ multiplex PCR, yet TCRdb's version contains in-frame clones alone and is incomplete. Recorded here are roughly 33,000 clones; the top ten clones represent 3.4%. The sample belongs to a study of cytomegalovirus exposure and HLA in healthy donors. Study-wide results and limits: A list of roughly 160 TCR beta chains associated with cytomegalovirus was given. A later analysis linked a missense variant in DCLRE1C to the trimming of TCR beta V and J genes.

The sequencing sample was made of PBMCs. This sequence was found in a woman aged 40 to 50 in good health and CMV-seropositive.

This CDR3 is CASRARRGDEQFF. The CDR3 nucleotides are TGTGCCAGCAGGGCCCGCAGGGGTGATGAGCAGTTCTTC. The chain couples TRBV11-2 to TRBJ2-1, with D possibly TRBD1 on 6 matching bases. This CDR3 is 13 amino acids long. Germline assignment: CDR1 SGHAT and CDR2 FQNNGV. V lost 6 bases and J lost 8, with 14 bases in between.